This entry is about one T cell receptor beta chain. No antigen is known for it. The entry originates in a study of T cells in localized non-small cell lung cancer. Whole-study findings and limits: Of the top 100 tumor clones, median approximately 60 were in adjacent lung, over 25 among its top 100. Sequence data derive from only one tumor region, so heterogeneity remains possible. Uninvolved adjacent lung showed higher T cell clonality than tumor.

Sequencing used immunoSEQ multiplex PCR; TCRdb keeps in-frame clones, though not all of them. The sample includes about 2,600 clones, 20% to 30% seen only once; the top ten take under 30%. The CDR3 covers 15 residues. Germline-derived CDR1 and CDR2 are LNHDA and SQIVND (reference sequence). Trimming stripped 5 bases from V and 1 base from J, with 12 bases between. V usage is TRBV19 and J usage is TRBJ1-3; D is unclear. The sequence came from a male donor at least 60 years old with stage I lung adenocarcinoma. This material consisted of lung tumor tissue, taken before any cancer treatment. The chain's CDR3 is CASSDGPHSGNTIYF. For the CDR3, the DNA is TGTGCCAGTAGTGACGGGCCTCATTCTGGAAACACCATATATTTT.